This entry features one TCR beta chain sequence. Its cognate antigen is unknown. The sample belongs to a study of T cell responses to AZD1222 COVID-19 vaccine. Regarding the study as a whole: There were repertoire samples only from the period after the peak T cell response. Clonal diversity was possibly underestimated, and white British individuals and females predominated among donors.

This table comes from immunoSEQ multiplex PCR, and its TCRdb copy is limited to in-frame clones, with some not included. The table shows around 140,000 clones, with more than 90% occurring only once. The CDR3 is 15 residues long. V gave up 0 bases and J gave up 3 bases, with 8 bases separating them. From germline, CDR1 is MDHEN and CDR2 SYDVKM. The chain is built from TRBV28 and TRBJ1-4; no definite D call. The source of this sequence is an adult in good health. Sequenced here: peripheral blood, sampled on day 0 of AZD1222 vaccination. CDR3 loop: CASSLWAGSNEKLFF. In nucleotides, the CDR3 is TGTGCCAGCAGTTTATGGGCAGGCTCTAATGAAAAACTGTTTTTT.